The 9 T cell receptor beta chains below all came from one sample that was sequenced in a study of control samples from healthy donors and cancer patients. Generated by immunoSEQ multiplex PCR, the TCRdb table keeps only in-frame clones and is missing some. The sample lists roughly 180,000 clones; 90% to 95% were seen once. Material: blood. The source is a woman aged 55-69 years in good health.

The V gene is TRBV19, the J gene TRBJ2-1; 9 bases agree with TRBD2. Germline trimming cut 3 bases from V and 6 bases from J; bases unmatched to any gene: 9. Germline V lookup: CDR1 LNHDA, CDR2 SQIVND (reference sequence). The length of the CDR3 is 16 residues. The CDR3 region is CASSMGGASGVNEQFF. The CDR3 nucleotides are TGTGCCAGTAGTATGGGAGGGGCTAGCGGGGTCAATGAGCAGTTCTTC.

The J gene is TRBJ2-7, the V gene TRBV5-6, with TRBD1 identical over 10 bases. V was clipped by 6 bases and J by 4 bases; unmatched bases: 7. Germline assignment: CDR1 SGHDT and CDR2 YYEEEE. There are 14 residues in the CDR3. CDR3: CASTEDRGAYEQYF. DNA of the CDR3: TGTGCCAGCACCGAGGACAGGGGGGCGTACGAGCAGTACTTC.

In this sample, this clone turned up once. The chain uses TRBV7-3 and TRBJ1-5; D is unclear. The CDR3 consists of 14 residues. The germline CDR1 and CDR2 sequences are SGHTA and FQGTGA. Trimming took off 4 bases at V and 3 bases at J, with 10 bases between the two ends. The chain's CDR3 is CASSSHRNNQPQHF. The CDR3 nucleotides read TGTGCCAGCAGCTCCCACAGAAACAATCAGCCCCAGCATTTT. The full variable domain, completed using reference TRBV7-3 and TRBJ1-5, is GAGVSQTPSNKVTEKGKYVELRCDPISGHTALYWYRQSLGQGPEFLIYFQGTGAADDSGLPNDRFFAVRPEGSVSTLKIQRTERGDSAVYLCASSSHRNNQPQHFGDGTRLSIL.

The J gene is TRBJ1-6, the V gene TRBV6-2 or TRBV6-3; D perhaps matches TRBD1 (5 bases). Germline CDR1 MNHEY, CDR2 SVGEGT. This CDR3 has 12 residues. Trimming pared 6 bases from V and 14 bases from J, leaving 14 bases between. CDR3 nucleotide sequence: TGTGCCAGCAGCCCTACCGGGACCTCCCTCCACTTT. Translated, it gives CASSPTGTSLHF.

The J gene is TRBJ1-2, the V gene TRBV6-5; perhaps TRBD1 as D (6 bases). V was clipped by 0 bases and J by 0 bases, with 8 bases between them. Germline CDR1 reads MNHEY; CDR2 reads SVGAGI. The CDR3 is made up of 15 amino acids. CDR3 in amino acids: CASSYSDSPNYGYTF. DNA of the CDR3: TGTGCCAGCAGTTACTCGGACAGCCCTAACTATGGCTACACCTTC.

This chain joins TRBV19 and TRBJ2-2; maybe TRBD1 (5 bases). Trimming cost V 7 bases and J 3 bases, with 12 bases left between them. CDR3 length: 14 residues. Per germline, CDR1 LNHDA and CDR2 SQIVND (reference sequence). CDR3 sequence reads: CASNKGKDTGELFF. The CDR3 nucleotides are TGTGCCAGTAATAAGGGGAAGGACACCGGGGAGCTGTTTTTT.

This chain links TRBV12-3 or TRBV12-4 with TRBJ2-2, with unresolved D. The V gene lost 2 bases and the J gene lost 4 bases, with 5 bases spanning the gap. CDR3 length equals 13 residues. CDR3 sequence reads: CASSLWATGELFF. The DNA of the CDR3 is TGTGCCAGCAGTTTATGGGCCACCGGGGAGCTGTTTTTT.

This clone has a single count. The J gene is TRBJ1-2, the V gene TRBV7-9; tentative D call: TRBD1 (5 bases). The CDR3 consists of 17 residues. V was cut by 1 base and J by 0 bases, with 15 bases left in between. The germline CDR1 and CDR2 sequences are SEHNR and FQNEAQ (reference sequence). The CDR3 region has the DNA TGTGCCAGCAGCTTAGGCGGCTCAGGGTTAGCTAACTATGGCTACACCTTC. Its translation: CASSLGGSGLANYGYTF.

In this sample, this clone turned up once. The chain has TRBV6-5 and TRBJ1-4, with D possibly TRBD1 on 6 matching bases. Germline V gene data show CDR1 as MNHEY and CDR2 as SVGAGI. This CDR3 has 14 amino acids. Trimming pared 6 bases from V and 6 bases from J, leaving 14 bases between. This CDR3 is CASRTGTRDEKLFF. The CDR3 DNA reads as TGTGCCAGCAGAACAGGGACCAGGGATGAAAAACTGTTTTTT.